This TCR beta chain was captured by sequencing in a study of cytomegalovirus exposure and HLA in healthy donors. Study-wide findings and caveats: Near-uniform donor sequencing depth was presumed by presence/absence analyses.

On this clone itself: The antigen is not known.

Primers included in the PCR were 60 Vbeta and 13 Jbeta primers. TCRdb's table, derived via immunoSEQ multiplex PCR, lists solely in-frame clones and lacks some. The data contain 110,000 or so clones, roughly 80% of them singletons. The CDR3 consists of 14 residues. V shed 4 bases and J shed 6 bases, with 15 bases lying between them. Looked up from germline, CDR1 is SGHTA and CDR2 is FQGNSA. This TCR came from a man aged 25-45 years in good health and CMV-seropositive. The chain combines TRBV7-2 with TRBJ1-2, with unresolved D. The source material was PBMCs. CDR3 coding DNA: TGTGCCAGCAGCTCACCGAGGGCTGGAGATGGCTACACCTTC. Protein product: CASSSPRAGDGYTF. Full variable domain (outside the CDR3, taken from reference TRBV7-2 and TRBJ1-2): GAGVSQSPSNKVTEKGKDVELRCDPISGHTALYWYRQSLGQGLEFLIYFQGNSAPDKSGLPSDRFSAERTGGSVSTLTIQRTQQEDSAVYLCASSSPRAGDGYTFGSGTRLTVV.